A selection of T cell receptor beta chains follows, all from one sample in a study of blood T cell repertoires in COVID-19. Sequencing was performed with immunoSEQ multiplex PCR; in TCRdb, only in-frame clones are kept and a portion is missing. Seen here are 200,000 to 300,000 clones, about 86% observed once, and the top ten hold roughly a tenth. The source material was peripheral blood. Receptor source: a woman of 80 years or more with acute or convalescent COVID-19. The CDR3 runs from the conserved cysteine through the conserved F or W. The order of the fields is clone size, V gene, D gene, J gene, CDR3 DNA, CDR3 protein. D genes are given only for firm matches. Expanded clones are given a class, and other clones once, few, many or no size at all.

clone size: -; V gene: TRBV5-8; D gene: TRBD1; J gene: TRBJ2-7; CDR3 DNA: TGTGCCAGCAGCAGCTCCCGACAGGGACCACCCTACGAGCAGTACTTC; CDR3 protein: CASSSSRQGPPYEQYF
clone size: few; V gene: TRBV5-1; D gene: -; J gene: TRBJ1-6; CDR3 DNA: TGCGCCAGCAGGGAGGGCTATAATTCACCCCTCCACTTT; CDR3 protein: CASREGYNSPLHF
clone size: -; V gene: TRBV5-1; D gene: TRBD2; J gene: TRBJ2-2; CDR3 DNA: TGCGCCAGCAGCCTAGCGGGGGTCGTCAACACCGGGGAGCTGTTTTTT; CDR3 protein: CASSLAGVVNTGELFF
clone size: -; V gene: TRBV29-1; D gene: -; J gene: TRBJ2-7; CDR3 DNA: TGCAGCGTTCGGAGGGGGCGGGACGAGCAGTACTTC; CDR3 protein: CSVRRGRDEQYF
clone size: -; V gene: TRBV28; D gene: -; J gene: TRBJ1-5; CDR3 DNA: TGTGCCAGCCGCCCGCGTACAGATAGCAATCAGCCCCAGCATTTT; CDR3 protein: CASRPRTDSNQPQHF
clone size: -; V gene: TRBV7-9; D gene: -; J gene: TRBJ1-5; CDR3 DNA: TGTGCCAGCAGCTTGGGGACATCGACTAATCAGCCCCAGCATTTT; CDR3 protein: CASSLGTSTNQPQHF
clone size: -; V gene: TRBV19; D gene: -; J gene: TRBJ1-5; CDR3 DNA: TGTGCCAGTAGCGGGGGGGGTAGCAATCAGCCCCAGCATTTT; CDR3 protein: CASSGGGSNQPQHF
clone size: -; V gene: TRBV30; D gene: -; J gene: TRBJ1-4; CDR3 DNA: TGTGCCTGGAGTGTAAGTCCAGGTGAAAAACTGTTTTTT; CDR3 protein: CAWSVSPGEKLFF
clone size: -; V gene: TRBV7-2; D gene: TRBD2; J gene: TRBJ2-3; CDR3 DNA: TGTGCCAGCAGCTCGACTAGCGGGGTTCGCACAGATACGCAGTATTTT; CDR3 protein: CASSSTSGVRTDTQYF
clone size: -; V gene: TRBV3-1/TRBV3-2; D gene: TRBD2; J gene: TRBJ2-2; CDR3 DNA: TGTGCCAGCAGAAATAGCGGGACCCTCACCGGGGAGCTGTTTTTT; CDR3 protein: CASRNSGTLTGELFF
clone size: -; V gene: TRBV11-2; D gene: -; J gene: TRBJ1-3; CDR3 DNA: TGTGCCAGCAGCTCCCCTGGGCTCCTAAACACCATATATTTT; CDR3 protein: CASSSPGLLNTIYF
clone size: -; V gene: TRBV7-8; D gene: -; J gene: TRBJ1-5; CDR3 DNA: TGTGCCAGCAGCCCCCTGGGCAGCTATAGCAATCAGCCCCAGCATTTT; CDR3 protein: CASSPLGSYSNQPQHF
clone size: -; V gene: TRBV15; D gene: TRBD2; J gene: TRBJ2-3; CDR3 DNA: TGTGCCACCAGCAGAGACGCGACTAGCGGGGGGGTCGGCACAGATACGCAGTATTTT; CDR3 protein: CATSRDATSGGVGTDTQYF
clone size: -; V gene: TRBV5-6; D gene: -; J gene: TRBJ1-4; CDR3 DNA: TGTGCCAGCAGCTCGACTGGTGGGGCAGGTGAAAAACTGTTTTTT; CDR3 protein: CASSSTGGAGEKLFF
clone size: few; V gene: TRBV6-6; D gene: -; J gene: TRBJ2-7; CDR3 DNA: TGTGCCAGCAGTTACTCTGGCGAGCGCCAAAACTACGAGCAGTACTTC; CDR3 protein: CASSYSGERQNYEQYF
clone size: -; V gene: TRBV12-3/TRBV12-4; D gene: -; J gene: TRBJ1-2; CDR3 DNA: TGTGCCAGCACCGCGGGGGGGGGTCAGGGCTACACCTTC; CDR3 protein: CASTAGGGQGYTF
clone size: -; V gene: TRBV28; D gene: -; J gene: TRBJ1-5; CDR3 DNA: TGTGCCAGCAGTTTAAGTATAGGGGGCAATCAGCCCCAGCATTTT; CDR3 protein: CASSLSIGGNQPQHF
clone size: -; V gene: TRBV2; D gene: TRBD1; J gene: TRBJ1-5; CDR3 DNA: TGTGCCAGCAGAGGGACAGGGGGAAACAATCAGCCCCAGCATTTT; CDR3 protein: CASRGTGGNNQPQHF
clone size: -; V gene: TRBV19; D gene: TRBD2; J gene: TRBJ2-3; CDR3 DNA: TGTGCCAGTAGTAGTGGTCGGGGGGGCGGCTCAGATACGCAGTATTTT; CDR3 protein: CASSSGRGGGSDTQYF
clone size: -; V gene: TRBV29-1; D gene: -; J gene: TRBJ1-1; CDR3 DNA: TGCAGCGTTGACTGGGTGGGCGTCGAGAACACTGAAGCTTTCTTT; CDR3 protein: CSVDWVGVENTEAFF
clone size: -; V gene: TRBV7-2; D gene: -; J gene: TRBJ2-7; CDR3 DNA: TGTGCCAGCAGCAGGGACATCCGCGCGTACGAGCAGTACTTC; CDR3 protein: CASSRDIRAYEQYF
clone size: -; V gene: TRBV15; D gene: -; J gene: TRBJ1-1; CDR3 DNA: TGTGCCACCAGCAGAGACCCTGGGGGGGGGATAGCTTTCTTT; CDR3 protein: CATSRDPGGGIAFF
clone size: -; V gene: TRBV7-3; D gene: TRBD2; J gene: TRBJ2-3; CDR3 DNA: TGTGCCAGCAGCTTCGGGAGCGGGGTAACAGATACGCAGTATTTT; CDR3 protein: CASSFGSGVTDTQYF
clone size: -; V gene: TRBV18; D gene: TRBD1; J gene: TRBJ2-7; CDR3 DNA: TGTGCCAGCTCACCAGGGACAGGACCCTACGAGCAGTACTTC; CDR3 protein: CASSPGTGPYEQYF
clone size: -; V gene: TRBV19; D gene: TRBD1; J gene: TRBJ1-3; CDR3 DNA: TGTGCCAGTAGCGACAGGGTGGCAAACACCATATATTTT; CDR3 protein: CASSDRVANTIYF
clone size: -; V gene: TRBV5-1; D gene: -; J gene: TRBJ2-7; CDR3 DNA: TGCGCCAGCAGCTGGGGGACACTGGACAGAACCTACGAGCAGTACTTC; CDR3 protein: CASSWGTLDRTYEQYF
clone size: -; V gene: TRBV7-9; D gene: -; J gene: TRBJ2-3; CDR3 DNA: TGTGCCAGCAGCCCACTAGCCTCGGGAGATACGCAGTATTTT; CDR3 protein: CASSPLASGDTQYF
clone size: once; V gene: TRBV5-1; D gene: -; J gene: TRBJ2-6; CDR3 DNA: TGCGCCAGCAGCTTCGGGTCAGCAAGCTCTGGGGCCAACGTCCTGACTTTC; CDR3 protein: CASSFGSASSGANVLTF